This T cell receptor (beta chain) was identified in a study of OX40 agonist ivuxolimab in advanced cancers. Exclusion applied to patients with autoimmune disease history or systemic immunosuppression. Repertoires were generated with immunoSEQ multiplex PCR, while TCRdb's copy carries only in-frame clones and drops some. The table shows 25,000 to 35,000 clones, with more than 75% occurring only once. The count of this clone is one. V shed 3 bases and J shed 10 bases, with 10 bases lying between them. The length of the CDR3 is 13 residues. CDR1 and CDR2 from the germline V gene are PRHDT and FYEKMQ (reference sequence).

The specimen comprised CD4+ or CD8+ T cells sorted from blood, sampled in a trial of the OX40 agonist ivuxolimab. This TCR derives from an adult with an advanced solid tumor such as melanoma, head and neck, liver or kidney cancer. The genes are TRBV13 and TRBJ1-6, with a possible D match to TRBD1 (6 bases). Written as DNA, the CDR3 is TGTGCCAGCAGCTTTCGAGGGGGATCACCCCTCCACTTT. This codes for CASSFRGGSPLHF.